The 29 T cell receptor beta chains presented below share a single source sample, sequenced in a study of CD8 T cells in Susac syndrome. RNA in amounts of roughly 0.5 to 1 ug was reverse transcribed with random hexamers. TCRdb processed the immunoSEQ multiplex PCR reads anew with MiXCR; each CDR3 protein has one entry. The sample carries under 200,000 distinct CDR3 sequences, around 93% recorded once. The sequenced sample consisted of CD4+ T cells from PBMCs. The receptors were gathered from a human donor in good health.

The gene calls are TRBV12-3 or TRBV12-4 and TRBJ1-1; tentatively, D is TRBD1 (5 bases). CDR3 length: 13 residues. Trimming cost V 3 bases and J 5 bases, with 10 bases left between them. CDR3 nucleotide sequence: TGTGCCAGCAGTTTCGGGGGGGTAACTGAAGCTTTCTTT. This translates into CASSFGGVTEAFF.

This chain joins TRBV20-1 and TRBJ1-1; no clear D. The CDR3 extends over 16 amino acids. The germline V gene encodes CDR1 DFQATT and CDR2 SNEGSKA (reference sequence). CDR3 sequence: CRITSDLRTPFAEAFF. DNA for the CDR3: TGCAGAATAACTTCGGACTTACGGACCCCTTTCGCTGAAGCTTTCTTT.

This chain connects TRBV7-8 to TRBJ1-1; D perhaps matches TRBD1 (5 bases). CDR3 length equals 15 residues. The V and J ends lost 1 base and 3 bases respectively, with 12 bases between them. CDR1 is SGHVS, CDR2 FQNEAQ, per germline. The CDR3 nucleotides are TGTGCCAGCAGCTTAGTGTCAGGGAAGTACACTGAAGCTTTCTTT. Translation gives CASSLVSGKYTEAFF.

This clonotype appeared a single time. The chain combines TRBV29-1 with TRBJ2-7; D perhaps matches TRBD2 (6 bases). With 6 bases removed from V and 4 bases from J, the gap between germline ends came to 13 bases. In germline, CDR1 is SQVTM, CDR2 ANQGSEA. This CDR3 comprises 12 residues. The CDR3 region has the DNA TGCAGCGTGAGTGCCGGGACTTACGAGCAGTACTTC. As protein: CSVSAGTYEQYF.

The rearrangement uses TRBV6-2 or TRBV6-3 and TRBJ1-2; D unclear. V was trimmed by 7 bases and J by 1 base, leaving 16 bases between them. This CDR3 has 15 amino acids. CDR1 and CDR2 from the germline V gene are MNHEY and SVGEGT. The CDR3 region has the DNA TGTGCCAGCAAGAACCGGGAACCCTTTAACTATGGCTACACCTTC. Amino acids: CASKNREPFNYGYTF.

The chain is built from TRBV7-9 and TRBJ1-1; D is unresolved. Germline-derived CDR1 and CDR2 are SEHNR and FQNEAQ (reference sequence). Between the trimmed V and J ends, which lost 3 bases and 1 base, there was a span of 9 bases. The CDR3 extends over 14 amino acids. CDR3 protein: CASSFHSGNTEAFF. CDR3 nucleotide sequence: TGTGCCAGCAGCTTTCACAGTGGGAACACTGAAGCTTTCTTT.

The chain carries TRBV28 and TRBJ1-2, with D possibly being TRBD1 (5 bases). In germline, CDR1 is MDHEN, CDR2 SYDVKM. The CDR3 is made up of 12 amino acids. With 8 bases removed from V and 0 bases from J, the gap between germline ends came to 7 bases. The CDR3, as DNA: TGTGCCAGCGGGGGAACTAACTATGGCTACACCTTC. This translates into CASGGTNYGYTF.

This clonotype occurred once. The chain joins TRBV5-4 to TRBJ2-5; no definite D call. This CDR3 contains 15 residues. Trimming took 4 bases from V and 4 from J, leaving 17 bases between them. Germline lookup yields CDR1 SGHNT and CDR2 YYREEE (reference sequence). CDR3: CASSRSEMGAETQYF. The CDR3 nucleotides are TGTGCCAGCAGCCGTTCGGAGATGGGCGCAGAGACCCAGTACTTC. The full variable domain, its missing parts supplied by reference TRBV5-4 and TRBJ2-5, is ETGVTQSPTHLIKTRGQQVTLRCSSQSGHNTVSWYQQALGQGPQFIFQYYREEENGRGNFPPRFSGLQFPNYSSELNVNALELDDSALYLCASSRSEMGAETQYFGPGTRLLVL.

V usage is TRBV20-1 and J usage is TRBJ2-5; TRBD2 is a possible D gene (6 bases). CDR1 DFQATT and CDR2 SNEGSKA come from the germline V gene (reference sequence). The CDR3 consists of 15 residues. The V end was cut by 2 bases, the J end by 3 bases, with 16 bases between. The DNA for the CDR3 is TGCAGTGCTAGAAGACGGGGGATAGGGGAAGAGACCCAGTACTTC. It codes for CSARRRGIGEETQYF.

V gene TRBV9 combines with J gene TRBJ2-1; D not certain. V was shortened by 2 bases and J by 6 bases, with 15 bases between the two germline ends. The CDR3 extends over 15 amino acids. Per the germline V gene, CDR1 is SGDLS and CDR2 is YYNGEE. This CDR3 reads CASSVASAPANEQFF. The CDR3 coding sequence is TGTGCCAGCAGCGTCGCCTCCGCCCCAGCCAATGAGCAGTTCTTC.

The chain is built from TRBV4-1 and TRBJ2-2, with TRBD2 as a possible D gene (5 bases). Germline V gives CDR1 MGHRA, CDR2 YSYEKL. Trimming took off 0 bases at V and 5 bases at J, with 13 bases between the two ends. The CDR3 totals 16 residues. The CDR3 nucleotides read TGCGCCAGCAGCCAAGATAAGGCGGGTGGAACCGGGGAGCTGTTTTTT. This codes for CASSQDKAGGTGELFF.

V and J are TRBV5-1 and TRBJ2-1; tentatively, D is TRBD1 (5 bases). The germline V gene has CDR1 SGHRS and CDR2 YFSETQ. V was pared by 0 bases and J by 6 bases, with 7 bases between. The CDR3 extends over 13 amino acids. CDR3 amino acids: CASSLVQGNEQFF. CDR3 coding DNA: TGCGCCAGCAGCTTGGTCCAGGGCAATGAGCAGTTCTTC.

The rearrangement uses TRBV29-1 and TRBJ2-2; 9 bases match TRBD1. With 6 bases clipped from V and 7 bases from J, the junction kept 6 bases outside the gene matches. Germline V CDR1 and CDR2: SQVTM, ANQGSEA. This CDR3 spans 13 amino acids. CDR3 loop: CSVDTGGIGELFF. The CDR3 DNA is TGCAGCGTCGATACAGGGGGCATCGGGGAGCTGTTTTTT.

The rearrangement links TRBV6-2 or TRBV6-3 to TRBJ1-5; D is possibly TRBD1 (5 bases). The V end lost 7 bases, the J end lost 0 bases, and 13 bases lay between the germline ends. Per the germline V gene, CDR1 is MNHEY and CDR2 is SVGEGT. The CDR3 is made up of 15 amino acids. CDR3 amino acids: CASIDRKYSNQPQHF. The CDR3 DNA reads as TGTGCCAGCATCGACAGAAAGTATAGCAATCAGCCCCAGCATTTT.

V is TRBV28 and J is TRBJ2-1; D assignment may be TRBD1 or TRBD2 (6 bases each). Trimming shortened V by 4 bases and J by 10 bases, and 17 bases separated the two germline ends. Germline values: CDR1 MDHEN, CDR2 SYDVKM. This CDR3 is built from 14 residues. The CDR3 loop is CASSSGGGRGEQFF. As DNA, the CDR3 is TGTGCCAGCAGTTCAGGAGGGGGTCGAGGGGAGCAGTTCTTC.

This sequence joins TRBV27 and TRBJ1-2; TRBD1 matches 11 bases. Germline-derived CDR1 and CDR2 are MNHEY and SMNVEV (reference sequence). V shed 11 bases, J shed 7 bases, and the junction held 9 bases outside the gene matches. This CDR3 comprises 13 residues. This CDR3 reads CACRTGGAPGYTF. The CDR3 DNA sequence: TGTGCCTGTCGGACAGGGGGCGCCCCTGGCTACACCTTC.

The chain employs TRBV29-1 and TRBJ2-1; a possible D gene is TRBD1 (5 bases). V dropped 3 bases and J dropped 12 bases, with 12 bases sitting between them. The CDR3 spans 11 residues. Germline V lookup: CDR1 SQVTM, CDR2 ANQGSEA. The CDR3 coding sequence is TGCAGCGTTGAGGGGCCGACCCCGCAGTTCTTC. This gives the protein CSVEGPTPQFF.

The rearrangement joins TRBV6-5 to TRBJ1-6; D not resolved. Germline CDR1 MNHEY, CDR2 SVGAGI. The CDR3 length is 14 residues. V was shortened by 5 bases and J by 7 bases, with 12 bases between the two germline ends. As DNA, the CDR3 is TGTGCCAGCAGTCCTGGTCAGCACAATTCACCCCTCCACTTT. Translated: CASSPGQHNSPLHF.

V gene TRBV5-4 combines with J gene TRBJ1-1, with TRBD1 as a possible D gene (5 bases). Germline CDR1 is SGHNT and CDR2 is YYREEE (reference sequence). The germline V and J ends were trimmed by 4 bases and 7 bases, with 14 bases remaining between them. The CDR3 has 13 residues. CDR3 residues: CASSRGGGGEAFF. The CDR3 DNA sequence: TGTGCCAGCAGCCGTGGGGGAGGTGGTGAAGCTTTCTTT. Using reference TRBV5-4 and TRBJ1-1 for the parts outside the CDR3, the full variable domain is ETGVTQSPTHLIKTRGQQVTLRCSSQSGHNTVSWYQQALGQGPQFIFQYYREEENGRGNFPPRFSGLQFPNYSSELNVNALELDDSALYLCASSRGGGGEAFFGQGTRLTVV.

V gene TRBV5-1 combines with J gene TRBJ1-1; tentative D call: TRBD1 (5 bases). Germline V gene sequence: CDR1 SGHRS, CDR2 YFSETQ. CDR3 length equals 16 residues. V lost 4 bases, J lost 1 base, and 17 bases lay in between. CDR3 nucleotides: TGCGCCAGCAGCCCAAGGGCCGGGACCCAGAACACTGAAGCTTTCTTT. This translates into CASSPRAGTQNTEAFF.

The chain uses TRBV12-3 or TRBV12-4 and TRBJ2-5; the D gene is possibly TRBD1 (6 bases). With 4 bases removed from V and 0 bases from J, the gap between germline ends came to 9 bases. This CDR3 has 14 amino acids. The chain's CDR3 is CASSSDSYQETQYF. The CDR3 nucleotides read TGTGCCAGCAGTTCGGACAGCTACCAAGAGACCCAGTACTTC.

The rearrangement links TRBV2 to TRBJ2-5; 8 bases map to TRBD1. The V and J ends lost 6 bases and 2 bases, in that order; junction bases with no gene match: 8. Germline V gives CDR1 SNHLY, CDR2 FYNNEI. This CDR3 comprises 15 residues. The CDR3 bases are TGTGCCAGCAGCCCGTACAGGGGGATGCAAGAGACCCAGTACTTC. It is translated as CASSPYRGMQETQYF.

CDR3 in DNA: TGTGCCAGCGCCCCGGGACAGGGGGCCTCCTACGAGCAGTACGTC. Protein sequence: CASAPGQGASYEQYV. The chain carries TRBV2 and TRBJ2-7; 12 nucleotides align to TRBD1. Germline V gene sequence: CDR1 SNHLY, CDR2 FYNNEI. CDR3 length: 15 amino acids. After removal of 8 bases from V and 0 bases from J, the junction contained 5 bases not matched to a gene.

V usage is TRBV25-1 and J usage is TRBJ2-5; D perhaps matches TRBD1 (6 bases). Germline V lookup: CDR1 MGHDK, CDR2 SYGVNS. With 4 bases removed from V and 5 bases from J, the gap between germline ends came to 17 bases. The CDR3 has 15 residues. CDR3 sequence: CASSASGTHVETQYF. CDR3 coding DNA: TGTGCCAGCAGTGCCTCCGGGACACACGTGGAGACCCAGTACTTC.

V gene TRBV7-2 combines with J gene TRBJ2-3; 9 bases match TRBD2. Germline CDR1 is SGHTA and CDR2 is FQGNSA. The junction had 12 bases not matched to a gene; V was cut back by 5 bases and J by 6 bases. CDR3 length equals 16 residues. The CDR3 region is CASSPRIAGDMDTQYF. CDR3 coding DNA: TGTGCCAGCAGCCCCCGGATAGCGGGGGATATGGATACGCAGTATTTT.

The chain links TRBV6-5 to TRBJ2-7; tentatively, D is TRBD1 or TRBD2 (6 bases each). CDR3 size: 15 residues. Per the germline V gene, CDR1 is MNHEY and CDR2 is SVGAGI. With 7 bases removed from V and 3 bases from J, the gap between germline ends came to 19 bases. CDR3 protein: CASIRGRGGGYEQYF. The CDR3 DNA reads TGTGCCAGCATCCGGGGTAGAGGGGGAGGCTACGAGCAGTACTTC.

This chain uses TRBV7-9 with TRBJ1-1; no definite D call. Trimming took 4 bases from V and 4 from J, leaving 7 bases between them. The CDR3 spans 12 residues. CDR1 SEHNR and CDR2 FQNEAQ come from the germline V gene (reference sequence). The DNA of the CDR3 is TGTGCCAGCAGCTATGAGGTCACTGAAGCTTTCTTT. Its protein is CASSYEVTEAFF.

The rearrangement links TRBV12-3 or TRBV12-4 to TRBJ1-1, with TRBD1 as a possible D gene (5 bases). This CDR3 has 16 residues. Trimming removed 1 base from V and 4 bases from J, with 16 bases in between. The CDR3 protein is CASSLGDLPRGTEAFF. CDR3 coding DNA: TGTGCCAGCAGTTTAGGTGACCTCCCTAGGGGCACTGAAGCTTTCTTT.

The CDR3 region is CASTTGGKEEKLFF. The CDR3 region has the DNA TGTGCCAGCACCACGGGAGGGAAGGAAGAAAAACTGTTTTTT. The chain carries TRBV6-6 and TRBJ1-4; D is ambiguous. Trimming removed 7 bases at V and 8 bases at J, with 17 bases between. The CDR3 runs to 14 residues. The germline gives CDR1 MNHNY, CDR2 SVGAGI (reference sequence).